The TCR beta chain described here comes from a study of blood T cell repertoires in COVID-19. Clones were read by immunoSEQ multiplex PCR, and TCRdb kept only the in-frame ones, dropping some. The sample contains 150,000 to 200,000 clones, 80% to 95% of which appear only once. During active infection, Seattle patients enrolled and were then monitored through disease. Points on this clone: Different DNA sequences within this sample yield the same CDR3.

The CDR3 is 14 residues long. CDR1 is SEHNR and CDR2 is FQNEAQ in the germline V gene (reference sequence). Trimming at V came to 3 bases and at J to 2 bases, leaving 1 base not matched to a gene. This chain uses TRBV7-9 with TRBJ1-2, with 9 bases matching TRBD1. Sequencing input: peripheral blood. The receptor was isolated from a man under 40 with COVID-19, enrolled during active disease. This CDR3 reads CASSLGQGNYGYTF. Written as DNA, the CDR3 is TGTGCCAGCAGCTTGGGACAGGGAAACTATGGCTACACCTTC.